These 27 T cell receptor beta chains came from one sample sequenced in a study of control samples from healthy donors and cancer patients. Assay: immunoSEQ multiplex PCR; the TCRdb copy retains only in-frame clones and omits some. The sample lists 45,000 to 60,000 clones; around 95% were seen once. The sequencing sample was made of blood. These receptor sequences come from a man in his thirties or forties in good health.

The CDR3 DNA follows: TGTGCCAGCAGCCAGGGACAGGGGGCCTACGAGCAGTACTTC. It specifies CASSQGQGAYEQYF. This chain joins TRBV11-1 and TRBJ2-7, with 11 bases fitting TRBD1. This CDR3 has 14 amino acids. Unmatched junction bases numbered 2, after V lost 5 bases and J lost 2 bases. Germline CDR1 and CDR2: SGHAT and FQDESV (reference sequence). Together with reference TRBV11-1 and TRBJ2-7, the CDR3 gives the full variable domain: EAEVAQSPRYKITEKSQAVAFWCDPISGHATLYWYRQILGQGPELLVQFQDESVVDDSQLPKDRFSAERLKGVDSTLKIQPAELGDSAMYLCASSQGQGAYEQYFGPGTRLTVT.

The chain employs TRBV28 and TRBJ2-1; 10 bases fit TRBD1. The CDR3 sequence is 14 residues long. V was pared by 6 bases and J by 9 bases, with 8 bases of the junction left unmatched. Germline CDR1 reads MDHEN; CDR2 reads SYDVKM. CDR3 loop: CASSYDRGRTEQFF. The CDR3 coding sequence is TGTGCCAGCAGCTACGACAGGGGGCGAACTGAGCAGTTCTTC.

The rearrangement uses TRBV6-5 and TRBJ2-7; D unresolved. CDR1 is MNHEY and CDR2 is SVGAGI in the germline V gene. This CDR3 is 15 amino acids long. V was shortened by 7 bases and J by 0 bases, with 16 bases between the two germline ends. The CDR3 DNA is TGTGCCAGCATATACTACAGCTCCAGCTCCTACGAGCAGTACTTC. Its translation: CASIYYSSSSYEQYF.

The chain is built from TRBV7-9 and TRBJ1-2, with D possibly being TRBD1 (6 bases). Looked up from germline, CDR1 is SEHNR and CDR2 is FQNEAQ (reference sequence). This CDR3 comprises 13 residues. The ends were cut back, 5 bases at V and 5 bases at J, with 12 bases in the middle. CDR3 sequence reads: CASSPDSPYGYTF. CDR3 sequence (DNA): TGTGCCAGCAGCCCGGACAGTCCGTATGGCTACACCTTC. The whole variable domain, remainder taken from reference TRBV7-9 and TRBJ1-2, is DTGVSQNPRHKITKRGQNVTFRCDPISEHNRLYWYRQTLGQGPEFLTYFQNEAQLEKSRLLSDRFSAERPKGSFSTLEIQRTEQGDSAMYLCASSPDSPYGYTFGSGTRLTVV.

The chain couples TRBV5-6 to TRBJ2-2; 10 positions match TRBD2. Germline V gene data show CDR1 as SGHDT and CDR2 as YYEEEE. This CDR3 is built from 18 residues. Trimming at V came to 4 bases and at J to 2 bases, leaving 11 bases not matched to a gene. The CDR3 nucleotides are TGTGCCAGCAGCCACGTCGCTAGCGGGAGAGTAAACACCGGGGAGCTGTTTTTT. This translates into CASSHVASGRVNTGELFF.

This rearrangement joins TRBV9 to TRBJ2-7; 9 bases match TRBD1. CDR3 size: 14 residues. V lost 4 bases and J lost 5; bases outside the gene matches: 7. Germline V gene lookup returns CDR1 SGDLS and CDR2 YYNGEE. The CDR3 nucleotides read TGTGCCAGCAGCATTCGGGACAGGGACCACGAGCAGTACTTC. It specifies CASSIRDRDHEQYF. Drawing the rest from reference TRBV9 and TRBJ2-7, the complete variable domain is DSGVTQTPKHLITATGQRVTLRCSPRSGDLSVYWYQQSLDQGLQFLIQYYNGEERAKGNILERFSAQQFPDLHSELNLSSLELGDSALYFCASSIRDRDHEQYFGPGTRLTVT.

This chain uses TRBV28 with TRBJ2-7; TRBD2 agrees at 11 bases. This CDR3 contains 17 residues. V dropped 6 bases and J dropped 0; count of bases not matched to a gene: 10. The germline V gene has CDR1 MDHEN and CDR2 SYDVKM. The CDR3 here is CASSSVRGTSGSYEQYF. The CDR3, as DNA: TGTGCCAGCAGCTCCGTACGGGGGACTAGCGGCTCCTACGAGCAGTACTTC.

CDR3 sequence reads: CASSLVNSPLHF. The CDR3 DNA sequence: TGTGCCAGCAGCCTAGTTAATTCACCCCTCCACTTT. The chain recombines TRBV7-8 with TRBJ1-6; D unclear. CDR3 length equals 12 residues. V lost 5 bases, J lost 6 bases, and 5 bases lay in between. Germline assignment: CDR1 SGHVS and CDR2 FQNEAQ.

The chain recombines TRBV7-2 with TRBJ1-6; D gene unclear. Trimming shortened V by 5 bases and J by 6 bases, and 17 bases separated the two germline ends. The length of the CDR3 is 16 residues. Germline CDR1 is SGHTA and CDR2 is FQGNSA. CDR3 sequence: CASSPILSAANSPLHF. The CDR3 DNA is TGTGCCAGCAGCCCTATACTATCGGCAGCTAATTCACCCCTCCACTTT.

This clone was recorded only once. CDR3: CASSPRTGNYEQYF. CDR3 coding DNA: TGTGCCAGCAGTCCACGGACAGGGAACTACGAGCAGTACTTC. The chain carries TRBV27 and TRBJ2-7, with 8 positions matching TRBD1. The V gene end was trimmed by 5 bases and the J gene end by 3 bases; junction bases not matched to a gene: 6. Looked up from germline, CDR1 is MNHEY and CDR2 is SMNVEV (reference sequence). This CDR3 spans 14 amino acids.

This CDR3 is CASSLLLTSGVGTDTQYF. CDR3 coding DNA: TGTGCCAGCAGCCTCCTTCTGACTAGCGGGGTTGGCACAGATACGCAGTATTTT. The chain combines TRBV14 with TRBJ2-3; 11 nucleotides match TRBD2. CDR1 and CDR2 (germline): SGHDN, FVKESK. The CDR3 runs 18 residues. After removal of 4 bases from V and 1 base from J, the junction contained 10 bases not matched to a gene. Full variable domain (outside the CDR3, taken from reference TRBV14 and TRBJ2-3): EAGVTQFPSHSVIEKGQTVTLRCDPISGHDNLYWYRRVMGKEIKFLLHFVKESKQDESGMPNNRFLAERTGGTYSTLKVQPAELEDSGVYFCASSLLLTSGVGTDTQYFGPGTRLTVL.

This chain uses TRBV4-2 with TRBJ1-2; D is unclear. Germline V lookup: CDR1 LGHNA, CDR2 YNFKEQ. The V gene lost 1 base and the J gene lost 7 bases, with 7 bases spanning the gap. The CDR3 is 12 residues long. The CDR3 DNA is TGTGCCAGCAGCCAAGGAGGGAGTGGCTACACCTTC. Translation: CASSQGGSGYTF.

This sequence joins TRBV5-4 and TRBJ1-1; D gene uncertain. The V and J ends lost 1 base and 7 bases respectively, with 11 bases between them. The germline V gene has CDR1 SGHNT and CDR2 YYREEE (reference sequence). The CDR3 sequence is 13 residues long. The CDR3 protein is CASSLFAANEAFF. For the CDR3, the DNA is TGTGCCAGCAGCTTGTTTGCAGCTAATGAAGCTTTCTTT. Together with reference TRBV5-4 and TRBJ1-1, the CDR3 gives the full variable domain: ETGVTQSPTHLIKTRGQQVTLRCSSQSGHNTVSWYQQALGQGPQFIFQYYREEENGRGNFPPRFSGLQFPNYSSELNVNALELDDSALYLCASSLFAANEAFFGQGTRLTVV.

The count of this clone is one. V and J are TRBV11-2 and TRBJ2-1; 10 bases match TRBD2. The trim removed 5 bases at V and 8 bases at J, leaving 9 bases unmatched. The CDR3 runs 15 residues. CDR1 and CDR2 from the germline V gene are SGHAT and FQNNGV. The CDR3, as DNA: TGTGCCAGCAGCCTAGGGACTAGCGCTAGAGATGAGCAGTTCTTC. Translated: CASSLGTSARDEQFF.

This chain uses TRBV6-5 with TRBJ1-5; a possible D gene is TRBD1 (6 bases). The V and J ends lost 7 bases and 5 bases respectively, with 15 bases between them. The CDR3 has 14 residues. The germline gives CDR1 MNHEY, CDR2 SVGAGI. As DNA, the CDR3 is TGTGCCAGCACCGAATACGACAGGTATCAGCCCCAGCATTTT. Protein product: CASTEYDRYQPQHF.

The V call is TRBV25-1, the J call TRBJ2-2; D gene uncertain. V was clipped by 9 bases and J by 4 bases, with 12 bases between them. Germline CDR1 and CDR2: MGHDK and SYGVNS. The CDR3 extends over 13 amino acids. The CDR3 region has the DNA TGTGCCAGTACCACCGACCCCACCGGGGAGCTGTTTTTT. Its protein is CASTTDPTGELFF.

The CDR3 region is CAISQGSGQPQHF. CDR3 bases: TGTGCCATTTCACAGGGTAGCGGACAGCCCCAGCATTTT. The chain links TRBV19 to TRBJ1-5, with TRBD1 as a possible D gene (6 bases). Germline values: CDR1 LNHDA, CDR2 SQIVND (reference sequence). Trimming stripped 10 bases from V and 7 bases from J, with 17 bases between. CDR3 length: 13 residues.

This sequence joins TRBV3-1 (or the pseudogene TRBV3-2) and TRBJ1-5; D not resolved. V gave up 4 bases and J gave up 3 bases, with 16 bases separating them. Looked up from germline, CDR1 is LGHDT and CDR2 is YNNKEL (reference sequence). The CDR3 has 16 residues. The CDR3 here is CASSPTRDILNQPQHF. In nucleotides, the CDR3 is TGTGCCAGCAGCCCCACCCGTGACATTCTCAATCAGCCCCAGCATTTT.

V usage is TRBV5-1 and J usage is TRBJ2-1; D not resolved. Germline V gives CDR1 SGHRS, CDR2 YFSETQ. The CDR3 spans 15 residues. V lost 2 bases to trimming and J lost 4 bases, with 13 bases between them. CDR3 nucleotides: TGCGCCAGCAGCTTAAGGCAGCCCTTTTACAATGAGCAGTTCTTC. Its protein product is CASSLRQPFYNEQFF.

The CDR3 region is CASSPYASMNTEAFF. The CDR3, as DNA: TGTGCCAGCTCACCATATGCCAGCATGAACACTGAAGCTTTCTTT. This chain uses TRBV18 with TRBJ1-1; D uncertain. V was pared by 2 bases and J by 0 bases, with 10 bases between. Germline-derived CDR1 and CDR2 are KGHSH and LQKENI. The CDR3 is made up of 15 amino acids. The full variable domain, rest sourced from reference TRBV18 and TRBJ1-1, is NAGVMQNPRHLVRRRGQEARLRCSPMKGHSHVYWYRQLPEEGLKFMVYLQKENIIDESGMPKERFSAEFPKEGPSILRIQQVVRGDSAAYFCASSPYASMNTEAFFGQGTRLTVV.

CDR3 DNA sequence: TGTGCCAGCAGCTTAGATGCAGGTCGATACTATGGCTACACCTTC. As protein: CASSLDAGRYYGYTF. The V gene is TRBV7-3, the J gene TRBJ1-2; D call uncertain. This CDR3 comprises 15 residues. V lost 2 bases, J lost 3 bases, and 13 bases lay in between. Germline V lookup: CDR1 SGHTA, CDR2 FQGTGA.

This chain uses TRBV27 with TRBJ1-1; D unclear. The CDR3 is made up of 15 amino acids. The V and J ends lost 1 base and 0 bases respectively, with 9 bases between them. The germline V gene encodes CDR1 MNHEY and CDR2 SMNVEV (reference sequence). The CDR3 sequence: CASSLLSGLNTEAFF. In DNA, the CDR3 is TGTGCCAGCAGTTTATTGAGCGGATTGAACACTGAAGCTTTCTTT.

The chain employs TRBV5-6 and TRBJ1-6; D unresolved. The germline CDR1 and CDR2 sequences are SGHDT and YYEEEE. Between the trimmed V and J ends, which lost 0 bases and 9 bases, there was a span of 16 bases. The CDR3 length is 16 residues. CDR3 residues: CASSLANDGLISPLHF. The CDR3 nucleotides read TGTGCCAGCAGCTTGGCTAATGACGGATTGATTTCACCCCTCCACTTT.

The chain links TRBV9 to TRBJ2-1; TRBD2 is a possible D gene (5 bases). Trimming took off 3 bases at V and 2 bases at J, with 9 bases between the two ends. Germline V gives CDR1 SGDLS, CDR2 YYNGEE. The CDR3 contains 14 residues. The CDR3 reads CASSAGLAYNEQFF. The CDR3 nucleotides are TGTGCCAGCAGCGCCGGACTTGCCTACAATGAGCAGTTCTTC. The variable domain in full, with the rest retrieved from reference TRBV9 and TRBJ2-1, is DSGVTQTPKHLITATGQRVTLRCSPRSGDLSVYWYQQSLDQGLQFLIQYYNGEERAKGNILERFSAQQFPDLHSELNLSSLELGDSALYFCASSAGLAYNEQFFGPGTRLTVL.

V usage is TRBV15 and J usage is TRBJ2-1, with a weak D call TRBD2 (5 bases). Per the germline V gene, CDR1 is LNHNV and CDR2 is YYDKDF (reference sequence). The CDR3 runs 16 residues. Trimming pared 0 bases from V and 0 bases from J, leaving 9 bases between. CDR3 in DNA: TGTGCCACCAGCAGAGATAGGGAGAGCTCCTACAATGAGCAGTTCTTC. Encoded protein: CATSRDRESSYNEQFF.

The V gene is TRBV6-4, the J gene TRBJ2-1; D is tentatively TRBD1 or TRBD2 (5 bases each). The CDR3 spans 15 residues. V was trimmed by 3 bases and J by 0 bases, leaving 9 bases between them. Germline CDR1 reads MRHNA; CDR2 reads SNTAGT. CDR3 in amino acids: CASSDAGSSYNEQFF. DNA of the CDR3: TGTGCCAGCAGTGATGCAGGGAGCTCCTACAATGAGCAGTTCTTC.

The chain joins TRBV9 to TRBJ2-4; D assignment may be TRBD1 or TRBD2 (6 bases each). The CDR3 consists of 18 residues. The V gene lost 0 bases and the J gene lost 7 bases, with 23 bases spanning the gap. Per germline, CDR1 SGDLS and CDR2 YYNGEE. The CDR3 DNA reads TGTGCCAGCAGCGTAGACCAGGAGGGGGTAGAGGACGGGAACATTCAGTACTTC. Translating it yields CASSVDQEGVEDGNIQYF.